The 25 T cell receptor beta chains listed next were all sequenced from one sample in a study of human T cells and chemical hapten exposure. MiXCR, applied by TCRdb to the RACE reads, yields one record per CDR3 protein. The sample holds some 52,000 distinct CDR3 sequences, approximately 9.9% seen once. Sample time point: patch test 3, about 24 weeks after DPC sensitization. Treatment here: therapeutic diphenylcyclopropenone sensitization with weekly scalp DPC. The input for sequencing was whole blood, taken in connection with sensitization to the hapten diphenylcyclopropenone (DPC). Receptors originate from a woman aged 35 to 49 with alopecia areata. Some clones in this sample may be carry-over from other donors' samples.

Here the CDR3 DNA reads TGCGCCAGCAGCCAAGGGGACAGGGCGGTGGAGACCCAGTACTTC. It is translated as CASSQGDRAVETQYF. V gene TRBV4-1 combines with J gene TRBJ2-5, with 9 positions matching TRBD1. Germline CDR1 MGHRA, CDR2 YSYEKL. The CDR3 is 15 amino acids. V lost 1 base and J lost 5; bases outside the gene matches: 5.

This clonotype came up many times. This chain connects TRBV27 to TRBJ1-5; D might be TRBD1 (5 bases). CDR3 length: 16 amino acids. Germline V gene sequence: CDR1 MNHEY, CDR2 SMNVEV (reference sequence). V was clipped by 6 bases and J by 0 bases, with 15 bases between them. Written as DNA, the CDR3 is TGTGCCAGCAGAGAAGCGGGGGGATATAGCAATCAGCCCCAGCATTTT. It encodes CASREAGGYSNQPQHF.

V and J are TRBV6-2 or TRBV6-3 and TRBJ2-4; 7 nucleotides match TRBD1. J gave up 1 base and V 6 bases, and 9 bases lay outside the gene matches. Germline V gene data show CDR1 as MNHEY and CDR2 as SVGEGT. CDR3 size: 16 residues. CDR3 DNA sequence: TGTGCCAGCAGAGACACAGGGGATTGGGCCAAAAACATTCAGTACTTC. Residues: CASRDTGDWAKNIQYF.

The sample holds many counts of this clonotype. The V and J genes are TRBV2 and TRBJ1-5, with 8 positions matching TRBD1. CDR1 SNHLY and CDR2 FYNNEI come from the germline V gene. The CDR3 contains 15 residues. With 6 bases clipped from V and 7 bases from J, the junction kept 11 bases outside the gene matches. The CDR3 DNA sequence: TGTGCCAGCAGACTGGGACAGGACAAGGGGCAGCCCCAGCATTTT. Translated, it gives CASRLGQDKGQPQHF.

This clonotype has a handful of counts. The chain links TRBV7-3 to TRBJ2-7, with D maybe TRBD1 (6 bases). The CDR3 sequence is 14 residues long. V was cut by 4 bases and J by 6 bases, with 16 bases left in between. CDR1 and CDR2 from the germline V gene are SGHTA and FQGTGA. The chain's CDR3 is CASSSTGTSPEQYF. CDR3 bases: TGTGCCAGCAGCTCTACAGGGACCTCACCCGAGCAGTACTTC.

In its sample, this clonotype was seen many times. The CDR3 region is CASKQTGDEQYF. Written as DNA, the CDR3 is TGTGCCAGCAAACAAACAGGGGACGAGCAGTACTTC. The V call is TRBV5-5, the J call TRBJ2-7; 7 bases are shared with TRBD1. Germline CDR1 SGHKS, CDR2 YYEKEE (reference sequence). The J segment lost 5 bases and the V segment lost 6 bases, leaving 5 bases of the junction unmatched. The CDR3 is 12 residues long. Based on the CDR3 plus reference TRBV5-5 and TRBJ2-7, the full variable domain is DAGVTQSPTHLIKTRGQQVTLRCSPISGHKSVSWYQQVLGQGPQFIFQYYEKEERGRGNFPDRFSARQFPNYSSELNVNALLLGDSALYLCASKQTGDEQYFGPGTRLTVT.

The V gene is TRBV28, the J gene TRBJ2-7; D gene unclear. V lost 5 bases and J lost 3, with 8 bases in between. Germline lookup yields CDR1 MDHEN and CDR2 SYDVKM. CDR3 length: 12 amino acids. Written as DNA, the CDR3 is TGTGCCAGCAGTAGGGCCGGCTACGAGCAGTACTTC. This translates into CASSRAGYEQYF.

This clonotype is categorized as medium-sized. The chain uses TRBV3-1 and TRBJ2-3; D gene ambiguous. Between the trimmed V and J ends, which lost 0 bases and 2 bases, there was a span of 12 bases. There are 16 residues in the CDR3. Germline V gene sequence: CDR1 LGHDT, CDR2 YNNKEL (reference sequence). CDR3 amino acids: CASSQDAPGYTDTQYF. Written as DNA, the CDR3 is TGTGCCAGCAGCCAAGACGCGCCCGGATACACAGATACGCAGTATTTT.

The chain joins TRBV7-3 to TRBJ2-3; possibly TRBD1 for D (6 bases). This CDR3 contains 15 residues. The ends were cut back, 4 bases at V and 0 bases at J, with 11 bases in the middle. Germline V lookup: CDR1 SGHTA, CDR2 FQGTGA. CDR3 sequence: CASSSTGISTDTQYF. CDR3 nucleotide sequence: TGTGCCAGCAGCTCAACAGGGATTAGCACAGATACGCAGTATTTT.

This clonotype has only a few counts. This rearrangement joins TRBV12-5 to TRBJ2-7, with 7 nucleotides matching TRBD1. Losses at the gene ends were 2 bases for V and 0 bases for J; bases not matched to a gene: 10. Germline assignment: CDR1 LGHNT and CDR2 FRNRAP. This CDR3 is built from 17 residues. CDR3 nucleotides: TGTGCTAGTGGTTTGCCCCGACAGGGCGAGCTCTCCTACGAGCAGTACTTC. Its protein product is CASGLPRQGELSYEQYF.

This clonotype was seen many times. The rearrangement joins TRBV7-8 to TRBJ1-5, with TRBD1 as a possible D gene (6 bases). Trimming took off 5 bases at V and 4 bases at J, with 9 bases between the two ends. The CDR3 consists of 13 residues. Looked up from germline, CDR1 is SGHVS and CDR2 is FQNEAQ. CDR3 DNA: TGTGCCAGCAGCGCAGACAGGAATCAGCCCCAGCATTTT. This translates into CASSADRNQPQHF.

The table lists this clonotype with a few counts. V is TRBV2 and J is TRBJ2-5; 9 nucleotides align to TRBD2. V lost 10 bases, J lost 2 bases, and 17 bases stayed unmatched. The CDR3 runs 17 residues. The germline CDR1 and CDR2 sequences are SNHLY and FYNNEI. The CDR3 region has the DNA TGTGCCACTACTACTCCAGCGGGGGGCGCCCCTCAAGAGACCCAGTACTTC. Amino acids: CATTTPAGGAPQETQYF.

The V gene is TRBV15, the J gene TRBJ1-4; 9 bases agree with TRBD1. Germline V gene sequence: CDR1 LNHNV, CDR2 YYDKDF (reference sequence). V shed 1 base and J 8 bases; nucleotides not matched to a gene: 11. The length of the CDR3 is 17 residues. The CDR3 region has the DNA TGTGCCACCAGCAGAGTATTAGACGGGACAGGGAACGAAAAACTGTTTTTT. Encoded protein: CATSRVLDGTGNEKLFF.

This clonotype has more than one count but fewer than ten. The J gene is TRBJ1-6, the V gene TRBV9; D uncertain. The V gene's germline CDR1 is SGDLS and CDR2 YYNGEE. The V end was cut by 4 bases, the J end by 0 bases, with 8 bases between. The CDR3 length is 15 residues. The CDR3 region is CASSKDSSYNSPLHF. The CDR3 DNA reads TGTGCCAGCAGCAAAGATAGCTCCTATAATTCACCCCTCCACTTT.

At least ten counts were recorded for this clonotype. The chain couples TRBV3-1 to TRBJ2-5; 11 nucleotides align to TRBD2. Losses at the gene ends were 4 bases for V and 4 bases for J; bases not matched to a gene: 2. From germline, CDR1 is LGHDT and CDR2 YNNKEL (reference sequence). The CDR3 consists of 14 residues. Here the CDR3 DNA reads TGTGCCAGCAGCCGAACTAGCGGGGGAGAGACCCAGTACTTC. Translated, it gives CASSRTSGGETQYF.

This clonotype was observed a handful of times. CDR3: CASSLVQGNQPQHF. CDR3 DNA sequence: TGTGCCAGCAGTTTAGTCCAGGGGAATCAGCCCCAGCATTTT. The chain joins TRBV12-3 or TRBV12-4 to TRBJ1-5; D is possibly TRBD1 (6 bases). V gave up 1 base and J gave up 4 bases, with 8 bases separating them. This CDR3 spans 14 amino acids.

This clonotype was recorded at least ten times. The rearrangement uses TRBV29-1 and TRBJ1-1; D not certain. V gave up 4 bases and J gave up 7 bases, with 10 bases separating them. From germline, CDR1 is SQVTM and CDR2 ANQGSEA. The CDR3 has 11 residues. The chain's CDR3 is CSVALGSEAFF. The CDR3 nucleotides read TGCAGCGTTGCCCTGGGGAGTGAAGCTTTCTTT.

The table lists this clonotype with many counts. The J gene is TRBJ2-1, the V gene TRBV7-6; 14 bases are shared with TRBD2. This CDR3 is built from 13 residues. With 5 bases clipped from V and 16 bases from J, the junction kept 7 bases outside the gene matches. Germline CDR1 and CDR2: SGHVS and FNYEAQ. CDR3 sequence (DNA): TGTGCCAGCAGCCCCTGGACTAGCGGGGGGTATTTCTTC. Translation gives CASSPWTSGGYFF.

There are many counts of this clonotype. The rearrangement joins TRBV20-1 to TRBJ1-2; D gene uncertain. V was cut by 0 bases and J by 5 bases, with 19 bases left in between. CDR1 DFQATT and CDR2 SNEGSKA come from the germline V gene (reference sequence). This CDR3 contains 16 residues. This CDR3 is CSARDKGSGKRYGYTF. In nucleotides, the CDR3 is TGCAGTGCTAGAGACAAGGGATCCGGGAAGAGATATGGCTACACCTTC.

The chain couples TRBV6-1 to TRBJ1-6, with D unclear. The germline CDR1 and CDR2 sequences are MNHNS and SASEGT. The CDR3 sequence is 15 residues long. The germline V and J ends were trimmed by 2 bases and 5 bases, with 10 bases remaining between them. CDR3 coding DNA: TGTGCCAGCAGTGAATGGACGGAACATAATTCACCCCTCCACTTT. It encodes CASSEWTEHNSPLHF.

The gene calls are TRBV7-3 and TRBJ1-6; the D gene is possibly TRBD1 (6 bases). Germline assignment: CDR1 SGHTA and CDR2 FQGTGA. Trimming removed 2 bases from V and 6 bases from J, with 8 bases in between. This CDR3 has 14 amino acids. The CDR3 nucleotides read TGTGCCAGCAGCTTAGGGGGCTCTAATTCACCCCTCCACTTT. It translates to CASSLGGSNSPLHF.

This clonotype was observed a few times. V and J are TRBV12-3 or TRBV12-4 and TRBJ1-3, with D uncertain. Trimming left V 8 bases short and J 8 bases short, with 10 bases between. The CDR3 has 11 amino acids. For the CDR3, the DNA is TGTGCCAGCGGCCTTCTGGACACCATATATTTT. This gives the protein CASGLLDTIYF.

This clonotype was observed many times. The V call is TRBV7-9, the J call TRBJ1-1; maybe TRBD1 (5 bases). V was shortened by 4 bases and J by 3 bases, with 9 bases between the two germline ends. The CDR3 length is 13 residues. Germline V gene sequence: CDR1 SEHNR, CDR2 FQNEAQ (reference sequence). CDR3 amino acids: CASSWDEDTEAFF. The DNA for the CDR3 is TGTGCCAGCAGCTGGGACGAGGACACTGAAGCTTTCTTT. The full variable domain, rest sourced from reference TRBV7-9 and TRBJ1-1, is DTGVSQNPRHKITKRGQNVTFRCDPISEHNRLYWYRQTLGQGPEFLTYFQNEAQLEKSRLLSDRFSAERPKGSFSTLEIQRTEQGDSAMYLCASSWDEDTEAFFGQGTRLTVV.

The chain employs TRBV18 and TRBJ1-2; TRBD1 matches 7 bases. Germline V gives CDR1 KGHSH, CDR2 LQKENI. This CDR3 is built from 13 residues. The trim removed 4 bases at V and 3 bases at J, leaving 2 bases unmatched. The chain's CDR3 is CASSLDRDYGYTF. DNA of the CDR3: TGTGCCAGCTCACTTGACAGGGACTATGGCTACACCTTC.

This clonotype was recorded a few times. The chain couples TRBV20-1 to TRBJ1-5; 7 bases align to TRBD1. The germline V gene has CDR1 DFQATT and CDR2 SNEGSKA (reference sequence). The CDR3 is 12 residues long. V lost 5 bases and J lost 2; bases outside the gene matches: 0. This CDR3 is CSADRGNQPQHF. The CDR3 coding sequence is TGCAGTGCTGACAGGGGCAATCAGCCCCAGCATTTT.